These 19 T cell receptor beta chains were sequenced from one sample in a study of T cells in localized non-small cell lung cancer. Sequenced by immunoSEQ multiplex PCR; TCRdb stores in-frame clones only, minus some. This sample carries about 91,000 clones, about 91% of them seen once, and the ten largest clones take over 12%. This material consisted of peripheral blood, taken before any cancer treatment. The receptors derive from a man aged 35 to 69 with stage I squamous cell lung carcinoma.

This clone appeared a single time. The chain is built from TRBV6-1 and TRBJ2-1; tentative D call: TRBD1 (7 bases). The germline V gene has CDR1 MNHNS and CDR2 SASEGT. The CDR3 length is 14 residues. The germline V and J ends were trimmed by 6 bases and 14 bases, with 23 bases remaining between them. CDR3 in DNA: TGTGCCAGCAGAGTCAGGGGGGCCCAGTCGTGGGAGTTCTTC. It yields the protein CASRVRGAQSWEFF.

The rearrangement links TRBV7-2 to TRBJ1-2; 7 nucleotides agree with TRBD1. This CDR3 is 13 amino acids long. Germline V lookup: CDR1 SGHTA, CDR2 FQGNSA. The V gene end was trimmed by 5 bases and the J gene end by 2 bases; junction bases not matched to a gene: 2. The CDR3 DNA reads as TGTGCCAGCAGCCAGGGACAGAACTATGGCTACACCTTC. Amino acid sequence: CASSQGQNYGYTF.

The chain recombines TRBV7-2 with TRBJ1-6, with D unresolved. CDR3 length equals 15 residues. The germline V gene encodes CDR1 SGHTA and CDR2 FQGNSA. V was cut by 5 bases and J by 6 bases, with 14 bases left in between. The CDR3 region has the DNA TGTGCCAGCAGCCCTGCTGGGCAGTTTAATTCACCCCTCCACTTT. It encodes CASSPAGQFNSPLHF. Based on the CDR3 plus reference TRBV7-2 and TRBJ1-6, the full variable domain is GAGVSQSPSNKVTEKGKDVELRCDPISGHTALYWYRQSLGQGLEFLIYFQGNSAPDKSGLPSDRFSAERTGGSVSTLTIQRTQQEDSAVYLCASSPAGQFNSPLHFGNGTRLTVT.

This clone was detected only once. The J gene is TRBJ2-3, the V gene TRBV7-9; weak D call: TRBD1 (5 bases). The CDR3 has 16 amino acids. Germline CDR1 reads SEHNR; CDR2 reads FQNEAQ (reference sequence). V was pared by 1 base and J by 2 bases, with 13 bases between. The CDR3 loop is CASSLGSGSHTDTQYF. The CDR3 nucleotides read TGTGCCAGCAGCTTAGGTTCAGGGTCCCACACAGATACGCAGTATTTT.

Only a few counts were recorded for this clone. The genes are TRBV5-4 and TRBJ1-6, with 9 bases aligning to TRBD1. Germline V gene lookup returns CDR1 SGHNT and CDR2 YYREEE (reference sequence). CDR3 length: 14 amino acids. After removal of 2 bases from V and 8 bases from J, the junction contained 2 bases not matched to a gene. DNA for the CDR3: TGTGCCAGCAGCTTTAGGGACAGGGATTCACCCCTCCACTTT. Its protein is CASSFRDRDSPLHF.

The V call is TRBV25-1, the J call TRBJ1-4; D gene uncertain. Deletions cut 5 bases from V and 2 bases from J, with 15 bases between. The CDR3 totals 16 residues. Germline V gives CDR1 MGHDK, CDR2 SYGVNS. Written as DNA, the CDR3 is TGTGCCAGCAGTTCCCAATCCCTTTTTACTAATGAAAAACTGTTTTTT. Protein product: CASSSQSLFTNEKLFF.

The rearrangement uses TRBV7-9 and TRBJ1-6; D is perhaps TRBD1 (6 bases). Germline V gene sequence: CDR1 SEHNR, CDR2 FQNEAQ (reference sequence). The CDR3 loop spans 16 amino acids. V shed 2 bases and J shed 9 bases, with 17 bases lying between them. CDR3 in DNA: TGTGCCAGCAGCTTATCAGTGGGGGCCCTCGGTTCACCCCTCCACTTT. Translated: CASSLSVGALGSPLHF. Together with reference TRBV7-9 and TRBJ1-6, the CDR3 gives the full variable domain: DTGVSQNPRHKITKRGQNVTFRCDPISEHNRLYWYRQTLGQGPEFLTYFQNEAQLEKSRLLSDRFSAERPKGSFSTLEIQRTEQGDSAMYLCASSLSVGALGSPLHFGNGTRLTVT.

This clone was seen a single time. This chain joins TRBV30 and TRBJ1-4; the D is unclear. CDR1 is GTSNPN and CDR2 is SVGIG in the germline V gene (reference sequence). Trimming pared 7 bases from V and 2 bases from J, leaving 11 bases between. CDR3 size: 13 residues. The CDR3 nucleotides read TGTGCCTATGGCACACCGACTAATGAAAAACTGTTTTTT. It codes for CAYGTPTNEKLFF.

CDR3 nucleotide sequence: TGTGCCAGCAGTGTGACAGGGGACTCCTACGAGCAGTACTTC. Translated: CASSVTGDSYEQYF. V usage is TRBV28 and J usage is TRBJ2-7; the match to TRBD1 covers 8 bases. CDR3 length equals 14 residues. Germline V gene data show CDR1 as MDHEN and CDR2 as SYDVKM. V lost 5 bases and J lost 0; bases outside the gene matches: 3.

This chain connects TRBV5-1 to TRBJ2-5; D perhaps matches TRBD2 (5 bases). Germline V gives CDR1 SGHRS, CDR2 YFSETQ. V was trimmed by 2 bases and J by 5 bases, leaving 16 bases between them. The CDR3 runs to 15 residues. CDR3: CASSFQASGSETQYF. The CDR3 coding sequence is TGCGCCAGCAGCTTTCAGGCGAGCGGTTCGGAGACCCAGTACTTC. Full variable domain (rest looked up from reference TRBV5-1 and TRBJ2-5): KAGVTQTPRYLIKTRGQQVTLSCSPISGHRSVSWYQQTPGQGLQFLFEYFSETQRNKGNFPGRFSGRQFSNSRSEMNVSTLELGDSALYLCASSFQASGSETQYFGPGTRLLVL.

This rearrangement joins TRBV6-5 to TRBJ1-2; maybe TRBD1 (6 bases). The CDR3 totals 14 residues. Germline-derived CDR1 and CDR2 are MNHEY and SVGAGI. V shed 5 bases and J shed 7 bases, with 17 bases lying between them. CDR3 nucleotides: TGTGCCAGCAGTCCCCCCGGGGGGGGCGGTGGCTACACCTTC. Protein sequence: CASSPPGGGGGYTF.

The genes are TRBV19 and TRBJ2-7; TRBD2 matches 7 bases. This CDR3 is built from 15 residues. J was trimmed by 0 bases and V by 5 bases; bases with no gene match: 7. CDR1 and CDR2 from the germline V gene are LNHDA and SQIVND (reference sequence). CDR3 amino acids: CASSHGGTNSYEQYF. The CDR3 bases are TGTGCCAGTAGTCACGGGGGGACTAACTCCTACGAGCAGTACTTC.

The V call is TRBV7-9, the J call TRBJ1-1, with D possibly matching TRBD1 (5 bases). The CDR3 extends over 13 amino acids. Germline V gene data show CDR1 as SEHNR and CDR2 as FQNEAQ (reference sequence). The V gene lost 1 base and the J gene lost 7 bases, with 10 bases spanning the gap. CDR3 loop: CASSLDRGNEAFF. The CDR3 DNA follows: TGTGCCAGCAGCTTAGATCGGGGGAATGAAGCTTTCTTT.

The chain joins TRBV5-1 to TRBJ1-1, with 10 nucleotides matching TRBD1. This CDR3 has 14 amino acids. Germline V gene data show CDR1 as SGHRS and CDR2 as YFSETQ. Trimming took 4 bases from V and 3 from J; bases not matched to a gene: 3. This chain's CDR3 is CASSMTGGDTEAFF. CDR3 DNA sequence: TGCGCCAGCAGCATGACAGGGGGCGACACTGAAGCTTTCTTT.

This chain links TRBV28 with TRBJ2-2, with D possibly matching TRBD2 (5 bases). The CDR3 contains 13 residues. CDR1 MDHEN and CDR2 SYDVKM come from the germline V gene. V gave up 1 base and J gave up 7 bases, with 7 bases separating them. CDR3 region: CASSLYEGGELFF. The DNA for the CDR3 is TGTGCCAGCAGTTTATACGAGGGCGGGGAGCTGTTTTTT.

This clone was recorded only once. The chain employs TRBV14 and TRBJ1-1; no definite D call. Germline CDR1 and CDR2: SGHDN and FVKESK. The CDR3 length is 15 residues. V was pared by 3 bases and J by 4 bases, with 15 bases between. DNA for the CDR3: TGTGCCAGCAGCCAGCTAGGCCAGGTGGGCACTGAAGCTTTCTTT. It codes for CASSQLGQVGTEAFF. Combining the CDR3 with reference TRBV14 and TRBJ1-1 gives the whole variable domain EAGVTQFPSHSVIEKGQTVTLRCDPISGHDNLYWYRRVMGKEIKFLLHFVKESKQDESGMPNNRFLAERTGGTYSTLKVQPAELEDSGVYFCASSQLGQVGTEAFFGQGTRLTVV.

This rearrangement joins TRBV7-7 to TRBJ2-6; a weak D match, TRBD2 (7 bases). Germline values: CDR1 SSHAT, CDR2 FNYEAQ (reference sequence). The CDR3 totals 18 residues. Trimming shortened V by 4 bases and J by 2 bases, and 18 bases separated the two germline ends. This chain's CDR3 is CASSSREGQGAGANVLTF. The DNA for the CDR3 is TGTGCCAGCAGCTCCAGGGAGGGACAAGGGGCTGGGGCCAACGTCCTGACTTTC.

V usage is TRBV27 and J usage is TRBJ2-7; 7 nucleotides match TRBD1. Trimming cost V 6 bases and J 1 base; bases outside gene matches: 21. The CDR3 spans 19 residues. CDR1 is MNHEY and CDR2 is SMNVEV in the germline V gene (reference sequence). CDR3 DNA: TGTGCCAGCAGAAAGACGGGACAGCCCTTCCTAATGGTTTCCTACGAGCAGTACTTC. It codes for CASRKTGQPFLMVSYEQYF.

The J gene is TRBJ2-3, the V gene TRBV5-1, with D perhaps TRBD2 (5 bases). The CDR3 consists of 14 residues. The V gene's germline CDR1 is SGHRS and CDR2 YFSETQ. The ends were cut back, 3 bases at V and 6 bases at J, with 14 bases in the middle. Written as DNA, the CDR3 is TGCGCCAGCAGCTCAGGTCCCGGCGGGGATACGCAGTATTTT. Its protein product is CASSSGPGGDTQYF.